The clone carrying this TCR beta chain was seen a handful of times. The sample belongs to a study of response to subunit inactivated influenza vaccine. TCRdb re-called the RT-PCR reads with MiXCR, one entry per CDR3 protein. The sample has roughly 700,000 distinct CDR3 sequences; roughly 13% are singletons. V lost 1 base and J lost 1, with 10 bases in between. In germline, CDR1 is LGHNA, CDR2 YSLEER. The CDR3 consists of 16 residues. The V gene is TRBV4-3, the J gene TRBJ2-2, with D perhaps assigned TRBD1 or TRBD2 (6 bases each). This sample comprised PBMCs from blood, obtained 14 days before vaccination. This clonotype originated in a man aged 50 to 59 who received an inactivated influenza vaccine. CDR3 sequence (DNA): TGCGCCAGCAGCCAAGTTGGGGGGCAGAACACCGGGGAGCTGTTTTTT. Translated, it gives CASSQVGGQNTGELFF.